This entry features one T cell receptor beta chain sequence. This sample is drawn from a study of human T cells and chemical hapten exposure. The CDR3 consists of 14 residues. CDR1 is SGHRS, CDR2 YFSETQ, per germline. Trimming took off 0 bases at V and 6 bases at J, with 12 bases between the two ends. TCRdb processed the RACE reads anew with MiXCR; each CDR3 protein has one entry. The sample holds 350,000 to 450,000 distinct CDR3 sequences, 4.5% to 6% seen once. Documented time point: pre-sensitization, week 0. Stated treatment: therapeutic diphenylcyclopropenone sensitization with weekly scalp DPC. J is TRBJ1-1 and V is TRBV5-1, with D tentatively TRBD1 (5 bases). Sample: whole blood, taken in connection with sensitization to the hapten diphenylcyclopropenone (DPC). The sequence was collected from a woman aged 45 to 65 with alopecia areata. Some clones in this sample may be carry-over from other donors' samples. The CDR3: CASSLEAGRPEAFF. CDR3 sequence (DNA): TGCGCCAGCAGCTTGGAGGCAGGGAGGCCTGAAGCTTTCTTT.